This record looks at one T cell receptor beta chain sequence and its context. The data are from a study of blood T cell repertoires in COVID-19. Study in general: Acute-phase and convalescent COVID-19 samples originated in the United States, Italy and Spain.

Germline lookup yields CDR1 MNHEY and CDR2 SMNVEV (reference sequence). This CDR3 comprises 15 residues. The V end lost 3 bases, the J end lost 1 base, and 12 bases lay between the germline ends. Cohort allocation depended upon clinical history that participants reported. No more than 2 weeks before study entry, exposed participants had met a case of COVID-19. As processed by the authors: For nucleated cells, counts were estimated from reference gene primer amplification. The table came from immunoSEQ multiplex PCR; TCRdb's copy has only in-frame clones and leaves some out. V and J calls and clone size follow that table, whereas D and trimming were derived from the DNA. This table holds 200,000 to 250,000 clones, around 89% found once.

The sequence was collected from a man aged 45 to 65 who had been exposed to COVID-19. The chain uses TRBV27 and TRBJ1-2; D possibly corresponds to TRBD1 (6 bases). Sequenced: PBMCs or T cells enriched from blood (not recorded which). The CDR3 coding sequence is TGTGCCAGCAGTTTCGGGACACTGGATAACTATGGCTACACCTTC. Amino acids: CASSFGTLDNYGYTF.